The source of this T cell receptor beta chain is a study of blood T cell repertoires in COVID-19. Study summary: Italy, Spain and the United States were the sources of the convalescent and acute COVID-19 samples.

Generated by immunoSEQ multiplex PCR, the TCRdb table keeps only in-frame clones and is missing some. Of approximately 100,000 clones in the sample, roughly 83% are singletons; the top ten hold 3.3%. The sample comprised peripheral blood. The sequence was collected from a woman aged 80 or over with active or convalescent COVID-19.

The chain's CDR3 is CASSGVWEGGNQPQHF. CDR3 sequence (DNA): TGTGCCAGTTCGGGAGTGTGGGAAGGGGGCAATCAGCCCCAGCATTTT. The chain combines TRBV19 with TRBJ1-5; D may be TRBD1 (5 bases). The CDR3 loop spans 16 amino acids. Germline CDR1 reads LNHDA; CDR2 reads SQIVND (reference sequence). The V gene lost 8 bases and the J gene lost 2 bases, with 19 bases spanning the gap.